The T cell receptor (beta chain) under discussion was sequenced for a study of T cells after yellow fever vaccination (dated by TCRdb to between 2018 and 2020). General notes on the study: The SMART-Seq v4 Ultra Low Input RNA kit was used to prepare libraries from fractions with low cell numbers. To track T-cell clones before and after primary and booster YFV17D yellow fever vaccination, bulk TCR alpha and beta repertoires were sequenced longitudinally. Two healthy male donors, one aged 18 to 29 and one aged 30 to 40 years, were included in the cohort. Blood was collected at multiple timepoints before and after primary and secondary immunization, and bulk PBMC replicates and cell subsets were isolated. Study-wide findings and limitations: The secondary T-cell response was weaker than the primary response but faster, peaking on day 5 instead of day 15. Computational filtering was needed because FACS-sorted repertoires could contain abundant contaminating clonotypes from the bulk population. Most clones expanded after primary vaccination were re-detected after the booster (around 96% of CD4 and around 86% of CD8), suggesting broad memory maintenance. Because only a couple of donors were included in the study, the extent to which the findings can be generalized is limited. A small fraction of clonotypes appeared in both the CD4 and CD8 compartments, likely as a result of convergent recombination.

Reads for this sample came from an Illumina NovaSeq 6000. Synthesis of TCR cDNA relied on 5'RACE template switching, a step that introduced a universal primer site along with unique molecular identifiers. Priming for cDNA synthesis came from both the TCR alpha and TCR beta constant segments. Library amplification used two PCR steps, and the second PCR step added sample barcodes and sequencing adapters. Sequencing of libraries was performed on Illumina HiSeq 2500 (2x100 bp) or NovaSeq (2x150 bp). Per the source publication's procedure: Demultiplexing of reads and collapsing into UMI consensus sequences were performed with MIGEC, and V(D)J alignment was carried out with MiXCR. Clonotypes responding to the vaccine were identified with edgeR on replicate PBMC samples, with the criteria of FDR below 0.01 and a log2 fold change above 5 up to day 15. Each bulk clonotype was labeled CD4 or CD8 based on which sequenced repertoire, CD4 or CD8, contained the clonotype at higher abundance. The public reads were run again by TCRdb, first through fastp at Q25 and then through MiXCR, and only productive beta chains were kept. All rows with the same CDR3 protein become a single entry with the most common DNA and genes. The V and J calls here are based on TCRdb, not the publication. This sample lists around 300,000 distinct CDR3 sequences; over 4% were detected once. The top ten constitute around 24% of the sample.

This specimen's treatment or condition label, interpreted: live attenuated yellow fever vaccine strain. At every blood-draw timepoint, two biological replicates of bulk PBMCs were collected. PBMCs were isolated from peripheral blood using a standard Ficoll-Paque protocol. TriZol was used to extract RNA from bulk PBMCs, CD4 and CD8 fractions, and dextramer-positive and dextramer-negative fractions. From a lookup of the germline V gene, CDR1 and CDR2 are LGHNA and YNFKEQ. Trimming leaves V shorter by 1 base and J shorter by 0 bases, with the junction holding 9 bases beyond the gene matches. CDR3 length: 19 amino acids, cysteine to phenylalanine. Kept here is only the CDR3 DNA, which spans 57 bases and is read in frame from base 1. There are a few counts of this clonotype. This receptor's antigen is unknown. Base qualities are not at hand, and no much larger clone is one base apart.

The TCR comes from a man aged 18-30 years who received the YFV17D yellow fever vaccine. Material: PBMCs, obtained 5 days after the yellow fever booster vaccination. In this chain, TRBV4-2 is recombined with TRBJ2-4; 10 middle bases align to TRBD2. The CDR3 corresponds to CASSQAASGGTLAKNIQYF. The nucleotide sequence reads as follows: TGTGCCAGCAGCCAAGCTGCTAGCGGGGGTACTCTAGCCAAAAACATTCAGTACTTC.